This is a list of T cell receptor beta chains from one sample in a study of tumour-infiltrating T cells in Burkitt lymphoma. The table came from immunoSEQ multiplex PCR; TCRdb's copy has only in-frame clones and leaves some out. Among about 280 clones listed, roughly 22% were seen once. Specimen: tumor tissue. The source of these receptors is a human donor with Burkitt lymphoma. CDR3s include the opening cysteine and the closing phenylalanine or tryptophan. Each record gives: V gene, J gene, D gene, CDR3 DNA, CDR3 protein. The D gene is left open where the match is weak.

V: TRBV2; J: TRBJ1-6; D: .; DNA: TGTGCCAGCAGCATATGGGTCACGGGCGAGGGGAATTCACCCCTCCACTTT; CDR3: CASSIWVTGEGNSPLHF